The next 13 T cell receptor beta chains were all read from a single sample in a study of identifying expanded T cells in peripheral blood. TCRdb's table, derived via immunoSEQ multiplex PCR, lists solely in-frame clones and lacks some. The repertoire has about 94,000 clones, around 90% of them found once; the top ten carry about 6%. The sequencing sample was made of blood. The receptors originated from a person between 18 and 70 years old in good health.

The chain uses TRBV18 and TRBJ2-1; D possibly corresponds to TRBD1 (6 bases). Trimming pared 3 bases from V and 2 bases from J, leaving 14 bases between. Germline V gene lookup returns CDR1 KGHSH and CDR2 LQKENI. This CDR3 contains 16 residues. The CDR3 coding sequence is TGTGCCAGCTCACCGGAGAACCGACAGGCCTACAATGAGCAGTTCTTC. It is translated as CASSPENRQAYNEQFF.

J is TRBJ2-3 and V is TRBV4-3; TRBD1 might be the D (5 bases). V lost 1 base and J 5 bases, leaving 13 bases between the germline ends. CDR3 size: 15 residues. Germline V gene lookup returns CDR1 LGHNA and CDR2 YSLEER. CDR3 coding DNA: TGCGCCAGCAGCCAAGGCGCCAGGGATGGAGATACGCAGTATTTT. Protein sequence: CASSQGARDGDTQYF.

This clone was found a few times. The chain combines TRBV11-2 with TRBJ2-7, with D maybe TRBD1 (5 bases). V was shortened by 0 bases and J by 7 bases, with 10 bases between the two germline ends. Germline values: CDR1 SGHAT, CDR2 FQNNGV. CDR3 length equals 13 residues. CDR3 sequence: CASSLDRVREQYF. DNA for the CDR3: TGTGCCAGCAGCTTAGACAGGGTGCGAGAGCAGTACTTC.

The sample holds one count of this clone. The chain has TRBV6-6 and TRBJ1-5; 8 bases align to TRBD1. The V and J ends lost 6 bases and 5 bases, in that order; junction bases with no gene match: 0. The CDR3 totals 12 residues. CDR1 and CDR2 from the germline V gene are MNHNY and SVGAGI (reference sequence). CDR3 in amino acids: CASRQGDQPQHF. In DNA form, the CDR3 reads TGTGCCAGCAGACAGGGGGATCAGCCCCAGCATTTT.

This clone was detected only once. Its ends do not fully match the called genes, so a read error is possible. The V call is TRBV5-6, the J call TRBJ1-2; D possibly corresponds to TRBD1 (5 bases). The CDR3 has 13 amino acids. Germline CDR1 reads SGHDT; CDR2 reads YYEEEE. The chain's CDR3 is CAGREEWSYGYTF. CDR3 in DNA: TGTGCCGGCAGGGAGGAATGGAGCTATGGCTACACCTTC.

This rearrangement joins TRBV4-3 to TRBJ1-2; weak D call: TRBD1 (6 bases). Trimming left V 3 bases short and J 7 bases short, with 12 bases between. The CDR3 contains 13 residues. Germline assignment: CDR1 LGHNA and CDR2 YSLEER. CDR3 sequence reads: CASSQGRGGGYTF. The CDR3 DNA reads TGCGCCAGCAGCCAGGGCCGAGGGGGTGGCTACACCTTC.

V is TRBV18 and J is TRBJ1-1, with D uncertain. In germline, CDR1 is KGHSH, CDR2 LQKENI. The CDR3 loop spans 15 amino acids. V was pared by 3 bases and J by 6 bases, with 17 bases between. The CDR3 coding sequence is TGTGCCAGCTCACCGTCCCGGGCTATTATCCCTGAAGCTTTCTTT. The encoded protein is CASSPSRAIIPEAFF.

This clone has a single count. The rearrangement links TRBV6-5 to TRBJ2-1, with D perhaps matching TRBD2 (6 bases). V dropped 6 bases and J dropped 7 bases, with 19 bases sitting between them. Germline V gene sequence: CDR1 MNHEY, CDR2 SVGAGI. CDR3 length: 15 residues. CDR3 amino acids: CASSLSYGSSNEQFF. As DNA, the CDR3 is TGTGCCAGCAGCCTGTCATACGGGAGTTCAAATGAGCAGTTCTTC.

This chain links TRBV19 with TRBJ2-1; D remains unclear. The CDR3 has 15 amino acids. CDR1 is LNHDA and CDR2 is SQIVND in the germline V gene (reference sequence). The ends were cut back, 2 bases at V and 0 bases at J, with 8 bases in the middle. For the CDR3, the DNA is TGTGCCAGTAGTATATCAGGTTTCTCCTACAATGAGCAGTTCTTC. It yields the protein CASSISGFSYNEQFF. Supplemented by reference TRBV19 and TRBJ2-1, the full variable domain reads DGGITQSPKYLFRKEGQNVTLSCEQNLNHDAMYWYRQDPGQGLRLIYYSQIVNDFQKGDIAEGYSVSREKKESFPLTVTSAQKNPTAFYLCASSISGFSYNEQFFGPGTRLTVL.

The chain couples TRBV6-5 to TRBJ1-2, with 10 positions matching TRBD1. The CDR3 is 16 residues long. Per germline, CDR1 MNHEY and CDR2 SVGAGI. V was pared by 2 bases and J by 3 bases, with 6 bases of the junction left unmatched. In nucleotides, the CDR3 is TGTGCCAGCAGTTACGGGACAGGGGCCGGCGACTATGGCTACACCTTC. Amino acid sequence: CASSYGTGAGDYGYTF.

This sequence joins TRBV5-5 and TRBJ1-3, with D uncertain. Trimming took off 0 bases at V and 3 bases at J, with 7 bases between the two ends. From germline, CDR1 is SGHKS and CDR2 YYEKEE (reference sequence). CDR3 length equals 14 residues. DNA for the CDR3: TGTGCCAGCAGCTTGGCGCCAGGTGGAAACACCATATATTTT. Residues: CASSLAPGGNTIYF.

The rearrangement links TRBV9 to TRBJ2-6; no reliable D call. V was shortened by 1 base and J by 0 bases, with 11 bases between the two germline ends. CDR3 size: 17 residues. Germline CDR1 reads SGDLS; CDR2 reads YYNGEE. CDR3 nucleotides: TGTGCCAGCAGCGTAAGTGTCCAGCCCTCTGGGGCCAACGTCCTGACTTTC. As protein: CASSVSVQPSGANVLTF.

This clone was counted once. The chain couples TRBV18 to TRBJ2-2; D perhaps matches TRBD1 (6 bases). This CDR3 has 15 residues. V was pared by 3 bases and J by 6 bases, with 14 bases between. Germline CDR1 is KGHSH and CDR2 is LQKENI. CDR3 sequence: CASSPPGHLAGELFF. The CDR3 DNA reads TGTGCCAGCTCACCCCCGGGACACCTAGCCGGGGAGCTGTTTTTT.